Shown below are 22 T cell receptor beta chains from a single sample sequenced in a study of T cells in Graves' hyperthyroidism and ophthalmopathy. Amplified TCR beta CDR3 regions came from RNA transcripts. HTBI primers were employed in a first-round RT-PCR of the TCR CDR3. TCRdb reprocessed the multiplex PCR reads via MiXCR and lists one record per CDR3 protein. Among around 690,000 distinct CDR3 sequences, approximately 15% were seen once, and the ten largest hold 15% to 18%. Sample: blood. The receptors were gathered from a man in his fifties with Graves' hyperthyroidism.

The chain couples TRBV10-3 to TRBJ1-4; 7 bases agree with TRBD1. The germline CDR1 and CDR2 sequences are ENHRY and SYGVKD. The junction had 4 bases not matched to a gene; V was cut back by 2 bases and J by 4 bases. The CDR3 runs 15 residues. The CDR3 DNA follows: TGTGCCATCAGTGAGGAGGGGGCAAATAATGAAAAACTGTTTTTT. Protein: CAISEEGANNEKLFF.

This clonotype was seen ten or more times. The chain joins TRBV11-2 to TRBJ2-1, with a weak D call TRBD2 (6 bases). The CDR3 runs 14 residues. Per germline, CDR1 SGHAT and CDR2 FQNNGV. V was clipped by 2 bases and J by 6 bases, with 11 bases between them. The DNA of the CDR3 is TGTGCCAGCAGCTTATCCGGGAGTGTCAATGAGCAGTTCTTC. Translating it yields CASSLSGSVNEQFF. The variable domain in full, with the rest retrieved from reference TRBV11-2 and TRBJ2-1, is EAGVAQSPRYKIIEKRQSVAFWCNPISGHATLYWYQQILGQGPKLLIQFQNNGVVDDSQLPKDRFSAERLKGVDSTLKIQPAKLEDSAVYLCASSLSGSVNEQFFGPGTRLTVL.

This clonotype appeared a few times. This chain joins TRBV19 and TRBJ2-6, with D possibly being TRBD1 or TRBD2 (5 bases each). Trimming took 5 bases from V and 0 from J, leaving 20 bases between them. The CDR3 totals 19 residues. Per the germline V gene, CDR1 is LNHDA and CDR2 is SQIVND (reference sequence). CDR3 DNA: TGTGCCAGTAGTCCCAAAGGCCAAGGGACGACCTCTGGGGCCAACGTCCTGACTTTC. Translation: CASSPKGQGTTSGANVLTF. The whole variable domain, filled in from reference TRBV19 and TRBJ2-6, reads DGGITQSPKYLFRKEGQNVTLSCEQNLNHDAMYWYRQDPGQGLRLIYYSQIVNDFQKGDIAEGYSVSREKKESFPLTVTSAQKNPTAFYLCASSPKGQGTTSGANVLTFGAGSRLTVL.

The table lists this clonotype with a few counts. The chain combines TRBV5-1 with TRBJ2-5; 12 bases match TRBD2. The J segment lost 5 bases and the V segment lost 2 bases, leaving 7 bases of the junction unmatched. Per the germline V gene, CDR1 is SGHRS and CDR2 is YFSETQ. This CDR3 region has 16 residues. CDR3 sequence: CASSLLAGGRGETQYF. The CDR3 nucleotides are TGCGCCAGCAGCTTACTAGCGGGAGGCCGTGGGGAGACCCAGTACTTC.

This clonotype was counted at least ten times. The CDR3 DNA sequence: TGTGCCAGCAGCCCAAGACTAGCAGACCGGCGGAATGAGCAGTTCTTC. Translating gives CASSPRLADRRNEQFF. The V and J genes are TRBV7-8 and TRBJ2-1, with 7 bases identical to TRBD2. After removal of 5 bases from V and 7 bases from J, the junction contained 14 bases not matched to a gene. This CDR3 comprises 16 residues. CDR1 and CDR2 from the germline V gene are SGHVS and FQNEAQ.

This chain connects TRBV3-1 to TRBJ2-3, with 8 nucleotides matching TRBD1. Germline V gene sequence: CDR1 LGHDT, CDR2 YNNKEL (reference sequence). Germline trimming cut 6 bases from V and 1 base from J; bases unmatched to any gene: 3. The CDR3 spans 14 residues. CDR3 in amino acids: CASRQGQGTDTQYF. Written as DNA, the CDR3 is TGTGCCAGCAGACAGGGACAGGGCACAGATACGCAGTATTTT.

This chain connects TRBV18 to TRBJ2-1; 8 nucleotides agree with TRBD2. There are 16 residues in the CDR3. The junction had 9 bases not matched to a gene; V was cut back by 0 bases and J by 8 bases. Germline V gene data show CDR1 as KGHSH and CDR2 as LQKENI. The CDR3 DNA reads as TGTGCCAGCTCACCACCTAACGGGAGGGCCGGGCATGAGCAGTTCTTC. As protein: CASSPPNGRAGHEQFF. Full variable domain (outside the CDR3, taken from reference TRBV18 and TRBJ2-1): NAGVMQNPRHLVRRRGQEARLRCSPMKGHSHVYWYRQLPEEGLKFMVYLQKENIIDESGMPKERFSAEFPKEGPSILRIQQVVRGDSAAYFCASSPPNGRAGHEQFFGPGTRLTVL.

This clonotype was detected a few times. CDR3 nucleotides: TGCGCCAGCAGCTTGGGGCTGGACAGCGTCTTTCAAGAGACCCAGTACTTC. Protein product: CASSLGLDSVFQETQYF. This chain links TRBV5-1 with TRBJ2-5; a possible D gene is TRBD1 (6 bases). The CDR3 has 17 residues. CDR1 and CDR2 (germline): SGHRS, YFSETQ. Trimming shortened V by 0 bases and J by 2 bases, and 17 bases separated the two germline ends.

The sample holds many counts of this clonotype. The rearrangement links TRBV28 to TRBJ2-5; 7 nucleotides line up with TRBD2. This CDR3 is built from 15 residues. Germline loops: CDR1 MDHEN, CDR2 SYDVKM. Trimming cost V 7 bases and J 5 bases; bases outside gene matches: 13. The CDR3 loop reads CASNPPSGIWETQYF. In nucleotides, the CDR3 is TGTGCCAGCAACCCCCCCAGCGGGATATGGGAGACCCAGTACTTC.

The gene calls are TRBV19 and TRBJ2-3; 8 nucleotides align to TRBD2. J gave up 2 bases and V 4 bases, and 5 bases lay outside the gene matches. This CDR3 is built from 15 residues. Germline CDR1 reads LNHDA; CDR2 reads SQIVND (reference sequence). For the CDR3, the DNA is TGTGCCAGTAGTAACGGACTAGCCTACACAGATACGCAGTATTTT. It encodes CASSNGLAYTDTQYF.

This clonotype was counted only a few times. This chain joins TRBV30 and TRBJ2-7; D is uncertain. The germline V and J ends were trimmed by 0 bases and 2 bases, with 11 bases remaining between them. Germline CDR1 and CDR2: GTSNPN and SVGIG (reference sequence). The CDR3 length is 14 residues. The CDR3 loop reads CAWSVRSGTYEQYF. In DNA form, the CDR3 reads TGTGCCTGGAGTGTCAGGTCAGGAACCTACGAGCAGTACTTC.

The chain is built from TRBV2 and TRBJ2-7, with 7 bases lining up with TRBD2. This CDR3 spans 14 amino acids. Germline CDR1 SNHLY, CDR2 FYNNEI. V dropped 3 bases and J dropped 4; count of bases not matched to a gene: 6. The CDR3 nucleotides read TGTGCCAGCAGTGAGGGCGGGAGCAGATACGAGCAGTACTTC. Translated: CASSEGGSRYEQYF.

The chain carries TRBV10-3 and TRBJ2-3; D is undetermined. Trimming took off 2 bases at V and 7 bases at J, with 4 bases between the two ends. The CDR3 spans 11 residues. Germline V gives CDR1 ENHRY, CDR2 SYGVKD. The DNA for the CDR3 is TGTGCCATCAGTGAGAAATATACGCAGTATTTT. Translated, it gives CAISEKYTQYF.

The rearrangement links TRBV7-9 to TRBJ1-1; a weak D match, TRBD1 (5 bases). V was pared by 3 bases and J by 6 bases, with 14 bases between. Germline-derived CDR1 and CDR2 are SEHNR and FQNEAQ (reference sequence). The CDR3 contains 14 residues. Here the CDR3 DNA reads TGTGCCAGCAGCTTGGGGGGGGACGGAGCTGAAGCTTTCTTT. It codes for CASSLGGDGAEAFF.

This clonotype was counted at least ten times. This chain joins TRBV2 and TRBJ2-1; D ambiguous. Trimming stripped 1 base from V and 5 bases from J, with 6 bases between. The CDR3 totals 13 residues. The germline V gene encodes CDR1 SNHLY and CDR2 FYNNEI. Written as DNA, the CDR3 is TGTGCCAGCAGTGAAGGTGTGAACAATGAGCAGTTCTTC. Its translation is CASSEGVNNEQFF. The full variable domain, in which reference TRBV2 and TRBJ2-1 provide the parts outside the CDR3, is EPEVTQTPSHQVTQMGQEVILRCVPISNHLYFYWYRQILGQKVEFLVSFYNNEISEKSEIFDDQFSVERPDGSNFTLKIRSTKLEDSAMYFCASSEGVNNEQFFGPGTRLTVL.

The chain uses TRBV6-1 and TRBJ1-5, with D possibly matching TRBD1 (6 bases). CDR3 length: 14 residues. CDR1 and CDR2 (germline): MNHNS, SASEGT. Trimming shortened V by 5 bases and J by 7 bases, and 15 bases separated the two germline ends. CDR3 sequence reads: CASSQNRAPQPQHF. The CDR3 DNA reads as TGTGCCAGCAGTCAGAACAGGGCGCCCCAGCCCCAGCATTTT.

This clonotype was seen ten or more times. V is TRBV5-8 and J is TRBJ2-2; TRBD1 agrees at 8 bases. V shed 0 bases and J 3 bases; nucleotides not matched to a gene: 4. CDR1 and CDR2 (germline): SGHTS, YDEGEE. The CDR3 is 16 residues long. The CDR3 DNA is TGTGCCAGCAGCTTGGACTACAGGGGGTACACCGGGGAGCTGTTTTTT. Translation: CASSLDYRGYTGELFF.

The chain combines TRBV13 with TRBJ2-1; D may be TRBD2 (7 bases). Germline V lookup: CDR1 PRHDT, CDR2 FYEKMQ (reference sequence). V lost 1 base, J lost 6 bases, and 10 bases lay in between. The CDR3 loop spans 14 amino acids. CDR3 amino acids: CASSLEGGVNEQFF. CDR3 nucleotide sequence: TGTGCCAGCAGCTTAGAGGGGGGGGTCAATGAGCAGTTCTTC.

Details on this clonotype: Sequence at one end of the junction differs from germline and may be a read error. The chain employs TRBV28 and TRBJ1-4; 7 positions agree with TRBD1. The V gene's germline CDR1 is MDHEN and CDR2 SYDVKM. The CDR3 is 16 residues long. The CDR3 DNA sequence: TGTGCCAGCAGTTTATTCCCGTATGGACAGGAGGAAAAACTGGTTTTT. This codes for CASSLFPYGQEEKLVF.

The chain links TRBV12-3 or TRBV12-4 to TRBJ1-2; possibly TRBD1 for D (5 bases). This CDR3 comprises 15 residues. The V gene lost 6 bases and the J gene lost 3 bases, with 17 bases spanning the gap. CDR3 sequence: CASSPGRQSYYGYTF. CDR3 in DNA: TGTGCCAGCAGCCCGGGCCGACAGTCGTACTATGGCTACACCTTC.

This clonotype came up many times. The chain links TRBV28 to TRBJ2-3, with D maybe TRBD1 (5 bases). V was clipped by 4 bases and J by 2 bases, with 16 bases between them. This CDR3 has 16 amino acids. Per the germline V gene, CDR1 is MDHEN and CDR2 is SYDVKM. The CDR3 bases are TGTGCCAGCAGTTCTCAGGGTTCAGGGTTCACAGATACGCAGTATTTT. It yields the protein CASSSQGSGFTDTQYF.

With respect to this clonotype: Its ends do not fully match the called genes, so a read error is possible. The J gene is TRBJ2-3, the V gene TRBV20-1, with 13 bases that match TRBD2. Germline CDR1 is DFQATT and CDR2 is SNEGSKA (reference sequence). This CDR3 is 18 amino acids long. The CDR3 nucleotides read TGCAGTGTTAGACTAGCGGGAGGCAAGGCGGGAAACACAGATACGCAGTATTTT. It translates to CSVRLAGGKAGNTDTQYF.